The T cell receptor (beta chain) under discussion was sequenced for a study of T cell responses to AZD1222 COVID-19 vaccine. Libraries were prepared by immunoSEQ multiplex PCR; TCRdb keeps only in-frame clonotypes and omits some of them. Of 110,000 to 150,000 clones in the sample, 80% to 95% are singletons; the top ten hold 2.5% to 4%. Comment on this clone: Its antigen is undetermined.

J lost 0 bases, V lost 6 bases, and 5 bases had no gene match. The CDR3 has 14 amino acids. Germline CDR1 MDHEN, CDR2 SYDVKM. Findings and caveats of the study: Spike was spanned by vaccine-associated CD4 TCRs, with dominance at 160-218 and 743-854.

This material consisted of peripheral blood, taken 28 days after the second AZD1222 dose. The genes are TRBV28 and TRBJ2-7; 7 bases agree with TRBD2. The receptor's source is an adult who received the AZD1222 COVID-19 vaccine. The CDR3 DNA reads TGTGCCAGCAGCACCAGGACTAGCTCCTACGAGCAGTACTTC. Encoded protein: CASSTRTSSYEQYF.